This T cell receptor (beta chain) was identified during a study of tissue T cells after allogeneic stem cell transplantation. The method was immunoSEQ multiplex PCR; TCRdb's version includes in-frame clones alone and lacks a portion of them. The sample lists around 3,600 clones; less than 85% were seen once. Adult allogeneic hematopoietic cell transplant recipients with steroid-refractory graft-versus-host disease were prospectively enrolled for research autopsy. This clonotype was sampled from an older male patient with steroid-refractory graft-versus-host disease after an allogeneic stem cell transplant. Certain T cells may be donor cells from the graft. The sample was left colon tissue, taken at autopsy.

CDR3: CASSYTGAGNQPQHF. CDR3 nucleotides: TGTGCCAGCAGTTATACCGGGGCAGGTAATCAGCCCCAGCATTTT. The chain uses TRBV6-2 or TRBV6-3 and TRBJ1-5, with D possibly matching TRBD1 (5 bases). This CDR3 has 15 amino acids. The V gene's germline CDR1 is MNHEY and CDR2 SVGEGT. V was pared by 3 bases and J by 4 bases, with 13 bases between.